The source of this T cell receptor (beta chain) is a study of blood T cell repertoires in COVID-19. J was trimmed by 0 bases and V by 0 bases; bases with no gene match: 3. The CDR3 loop spans 16 amino acids. The germline CDR1 and CDR2 sequences are MNHNS and SASEGT. Original handling: Cell counts per sample came from amplifying reference gene primers. The protocol was immunoSEQ multiplex PCR, while the TCRdb copy is restricted to in-frame clones and leaves out a portion. Clonal size and the V and J genes are those of that table, whereas D and trimming came from the DNA. In the table there are roughly 42,000 clones, around nine tenths of which are singletons.

The chain employs TRBV6-1 and TRBJ1-2; 8 bases are shared with TRBD1. This clonotype was obtained from a man between 60 and 75 years old with acute or convalescent COVID-19. Sequenced: peripheral blood. DNA for the CDR3: TGTGCCAGCAGTGAAGCCTCGACAGGGGCTAACTATGGCTACACCTTC. Translating gives CASSEASTGANYGYTF.